This T cell receptor beta chain was sequenced for a study of STAT5B mutations in CD4+ large granular lymphocyte leukemia. The assay was immunoSEQ multiplex PCR, and TCRdb's table has in-frame clones only and misses some. The sample has about 24,000 clones; about two thirds are singletons. The CDR3 covers 13 residues. V gave up 5 bases and J gave up 2 bases, with 8 bases separating them. Germline CDR1 reads MNHEY; CDR2 reads SVGAGI. This clone occurred once. This clonotype was sampled from a human donor in good health. The sample consisted of CD4+ T cells from blood buffy coats. This sequence joins TRBV6-5 and TRBJ2-3, with unresolved D. The CDR3 nucleotides read TGTGCCAGCAGTCAACGCCTCACAGATACGCAGTATTTT. Its protein is CASSQRLTDTQYF.